This TCR beta chain derives from a study of T cell responses to AZD1222 COVID-19 vaccine. Study overall: Some second doses came at about 4 weeks and others at about 12 weeks; these were pooled.

Study results and limitations: Nearly half of spike-specific TCRs reportedly target unmutated variant regions.

V trimming: 3 bases; J trimming: 0 bases; junction bases outside the gene matches: 11. CDR1 SGHRS and CDR2 YFSETQ come from the germline V gene. The CDR3 sequence is 20 residues long. Clones were read by immunoSEQ multiplex PCR, and TCRdb kept only the in-frame ones, dropping some. The sample records roughly 140,000 clones, approximately 90% being singletons. Remarks on this clone: Its antigen is unidentified.

The receptor comes from an adult in good health. The V and J genes are TRBV5-1 and TRBJ2-3; TRBD2 matches at 15 bases. The sample here was peripheral blood, taken on day 0 of AZD1222 vaccination. Here the CDR3 reads CASSYNPGTSGGRSTDTQYF. CDR3 nucleotides: TGCGCCAGCAGCTACAACCCCGGGACTAGCGGGGGGCGGAGCACAGATACGCAGTATTTT.